These 10 T cell receptor beta chains were all obtained from the same sample, sequenced in a study of identical twins. Via MiXCR, TCRdb re-called the 5' RACE reads, giving one row per CDR3 protein. Of 650,000 to 800,000 distinct CDR3 sequences in the sample, over 8.5% are singletons; the top ten hold 0.75% to 1%. These data also formed part of another study, on yellow fever vaccine responses in identical twins.

The source material was PBMCs. The receptors shown here come from a woman aged 18 to 35 in good health.

The CDR3, as DNA: TGTGCCAGCAGCCCCCCGCGGGAGGTGGGCAATGAGCAGTTCTTC. Its translation: CASSPPREVGNEQFF. The chain is built from TRBV7-9 and TRBJ2-1, with 8 bases identical to TRBD2. Germline lookup yields CDR1 SEHNR and CDR2 FQNEAQ (reference sequence). This CDR3 has 15 residues. The V segment lost 5 bases and the J segment 6 bases; nucleotides outside the gene matches: 9.

This clonotype was counted many times. This chain links TRBV10-3 with TRBJ1-5; TRBD1 aligns across 7 bases. This CDR3 spans 13 amino acids. V lost 6 bases and J lost 7; bases outside the gene matches: 6. The V gene's germline CDR1 is ENHRY and CDR2 SYGVKD. CDR3 sequence: CAISRDSGQPQHF. For the CDR3, the DNA is TGTGCCATCAGCCGGGACAGCGGGCAGCCCCAGCATTTT.

The chain is built from TRBV3-1 and TRBJ2-7; 12 bases match TRBD1. The CDR3 is 15 residues long. Germline V gene data show CDR1 as LGHDT and CDR2 as YNNKEL (reference sequence). V was pared by 4 bases and J by 7 bases, with 8 bases of the junction left unmatched. The CDR3 DNA sequence: TGTGCCAGCAGCCGGGGACAGGGGGCAAGGAGAGAGCAGTACTTC. Translated, it gives CASSRGQGARREQYF.

This clonotype has at least ten counts. J is TRBJ1-5 and V is TRBV5-1, with D unclear. Germline CDR1 and CDR2: SGHRS and YFSETQ. Trimming stripped 0 bases from V and 3 bases from J, with 10 bases between. This CDR3 spans 15 amino acids. The CDR3 DNA reads as TGCGCCAGCAGCTTGGAGTTCGGGTCCAATCAGCCCCAGCATTTT. It translates to CASSLEFGSNQPQHF.

This clonotype was detected a few times. The chain combines TRBV10-2 with TRBJ2-2; D unresolved. Trimming left V 1 base short and J 0 bases short, with 6 bases between. This CDR3 region has 15 residues. Germline assignment: CDR1 WSHSY and CDR2 SAAADI. In nucleotides, the CDR3 is TGCGCCAGCAGTGAGTACAGACCGAACACCGGGGAGCTGTTTTTT. It specifies CASSEYRPNTGELFF.

This clonotype was seen ten or more times. The J gene is TRBJ2-5, the V gene TRBV2; D unresolved. Per the germline V gene, CDR1 is SNHLY and CDR2 is FYNNEI. The ends were cut back, 9 bases at V and 0 bases at J, with 11 bases in the middle. The CDR3 consists of 13 residues. CDR3 sequence: CARRKEYQETQYF. CDR3 DNA sequence: TGTGCCAGACGAAAAGAGTACCAAGAGACCCAGTACTTC.

This clonotype was observed a handful of times. The chain uses TRBV29-1 and TRBJ2-1, with TRBD1 matching over 8 bases. CDR3 length: 12 residues. V trimming: 7 bases; J trimming: 8 bases; junction bases outside the gene matches: 7. Germline V gene sequence: CDR1 SQVTM, CDR2 ANQGSEA. The chain's CDR3 is CSGDRGGDEQFF. As DNA, the CDR3 is TGCAGCGGCGACAGGGGAGGCGATGAGCAGTTCTTC.

A few counts support this clonotype. The chain joins TRBV15 to TRBJ2-7; 10 bases agree with TRBD2. The ends lost 4 bases at V and 6 bases at J; junction bases unmatched: 9. This CDR3 is 15 amino acids long. Germline lookup yields CDR1 LNHNV and CDR2 YYDKDF (reference sequence). The CDR3 protein is CATSKLAGVPREQYF. The CDR3 DNA reads TGTGCCACCAGCAAGCTAGCGGGAGTTCCCCGCGAGCAGTACTTC.

V and J are TRBV6-5 and TRBJ2-1; the D gene is possibly TRBD2 (5 bases). The CDR3 is 12 amino acids. V dropped 5 bases and J dropped 10 bases, with 12 bases sitting between them. Germline V lookup: CDR1 MNHEY, CDR2 SVGAGI. CDR3 residues: CASSPQEVEQFF. In nucleotides, the CDR3 is TGTGCCAGCAGTCCCCAGGAGGTCGAGCAGTTCTTC.

This clonotype was observed many times. The V call is TRBV27, the J call TRBJ2-1, with 11 bases fitting TRBD2. The CDR3 sequence is 16 residues long. Germline trimming cut 5 bases from V and 8 bases from J; bases unmatched to any gene: 11. CDR1 and CDR2 (germline): MNHEY, SMNVEV (reference sequence). The CDR3 reads CASSLLAGGPFDEQFF. The CDR3 nucleotides read TGTGCCAGCAGTCTATTAGCGGGAGGGCCTTTTGATGAGCAGTTCTTC.